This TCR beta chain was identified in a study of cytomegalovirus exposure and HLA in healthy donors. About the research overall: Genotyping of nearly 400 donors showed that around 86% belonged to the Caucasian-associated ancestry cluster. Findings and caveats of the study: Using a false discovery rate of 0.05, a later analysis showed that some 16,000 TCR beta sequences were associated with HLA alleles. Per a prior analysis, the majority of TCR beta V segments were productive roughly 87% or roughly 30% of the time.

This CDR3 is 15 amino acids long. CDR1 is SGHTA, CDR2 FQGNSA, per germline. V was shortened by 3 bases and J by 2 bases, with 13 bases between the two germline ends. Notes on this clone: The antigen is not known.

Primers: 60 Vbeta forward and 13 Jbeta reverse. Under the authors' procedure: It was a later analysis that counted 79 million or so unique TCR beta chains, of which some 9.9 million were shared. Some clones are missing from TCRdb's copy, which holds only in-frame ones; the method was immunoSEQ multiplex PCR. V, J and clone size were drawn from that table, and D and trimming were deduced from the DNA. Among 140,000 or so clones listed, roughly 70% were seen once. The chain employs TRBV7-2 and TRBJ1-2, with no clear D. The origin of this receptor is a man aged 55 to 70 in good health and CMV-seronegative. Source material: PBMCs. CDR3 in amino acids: CASSFPGGINYGYTF. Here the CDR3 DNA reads TGTGCCAGCAGCTTCCCAGGAGGCATCAACTATGGCTACACCTTC.